What follows is one TCR beta chain and its context. Its specificity is not known. This CDR3 has 15 amino acids. The junction had 4 bases not matched to a gene; V was cut back by 3 bases and J by 2 bases. Germline-derived CDR1 and CDR2 are LNHNV and YYDKDF (reference sequence). The data were taken from a study of OX40 agonist ivuxolimab in advanced cancers. For the study at large: Of mixed ages from about 23 to 85 and averaging about 60 years, the group was 65% to 85% male.

Generated by immunoSEQ multiplex PCR, the TCRdb table keeps only in-frame clones and is missing some. Of some 50,000 clones listed, roughly 90% were seen once; the top ten hold around 1.5%. Study-level results: Among the lowest peripheral clonal expansion occurred in 0.1-3.0 mg/kg partial responders. Compared with CD4+, CD8+ T cells on average had more expanded clones.

The chain links TRBV15 to TRBJ1-3, with 7 bases lining up with TRBD1. The starting material was CD4+ or CD8+ T cells sorted from blood, obtained in a trial of the OX40 agonist ivuxolimab. The source of this sequence is an adult with an advanced solid tumor such as melanoma, head and neck, liver or kidney cancer. In nucleotides, the CDR3 is TGTGCCACCAGCAGCGGACAGGTGACTGGAAACACCATATATTTT. This gives the protein CATSSGQVTGNTIYF.